Listed here are 20 T cell receptor beta chains from one sample, sequenced in a study of Graves' ophthalmopathy and Graves' hyperthyroidism (dated by TCRdb to between 2018 and 2020). These reads were obtained on an Illumina HiSeq 2000. For repertoire sequencing, the TCR beta CDR3 regions were amplified from RNA transcripts. A first-round RT-PCR used HTBI primers with the Qiagen OneStep RT-PCR kit, followed by a second-round multiplex PCR, size selection and purification. Through fastp at Q25 and MiXCR, TCRdb rebuilt clones from the public reads, retaining in-frame beta chains. Duplicate CDR3 protein sequences are folded into a single record with the most common DNA and genes. The sample includes a few hundred thousand distinct CDR3 sequences, with 15% observed a single time. The biggest ten clones account for approximately 7% of the sample. Sequences were obtained from peripheral blood. The receptors come from a woman aged 18-30 years with stable Graves' hyperthyroidism. Donor details come from another sample of the same person, matched by shared clones.

The chain is built from TRBV6-1 and TRBJ1-1, with TRBD1 matching over 8 bases. Germline CDR1 and CDR2: MNHNS and SASEGT. The J segment lost 1 base and the V segment lost 7 bases, leaving 5 bases of the junction unmatched. The CDR3 has 14 amino acids. In nucleotides, the CDR3 is TGTGCCAGCAATCCGGACAGGGCGAACACTGAAGCTTTCTTT. Its protein is CASNPDRANTEAFF.

With regard to this clonotype: Germline is not matched at one junction end, which may reflect a read error. The rearrangement uses TRBV7-9 and TRBJ1-1; a weak D match, TRBD1 (6 bases). Germline CDR1 reads SEHNR; CDR2 reads FQNEAQ (reference sequence). The CDR3 length is 13 residues. CDR3 sequence reads: CASSLAGDTEASF. The CDR3 region has the DNA TGTGCCAGCAGCTTAGCCGGGGACACTGAAGCTTCCTTT. The full variable domain, rest sourced from reference TRBV7-9 and TRBJ1-1, is DTGVSQNPRHKITKRGQNVTFRCDPISEHNRLYWYRQTLGQGPEFLTYFQNEAQLEKSRLLSDRFSAERPKGSFSTLEIQRTEQGDSAMYLCASSLAGDTEASFGQGTRLTVV.

The CDR3 DNA sequence: TGCAGTGGACGTCGGGGACAGGGGAGGGAGACCCAGTACTTC. This gives the protein CSGRRGQGRETQYF. V and J are TRBV20-1 and TRBJ2-5; the match to TRBD1 covers 10 bases. CDR1 is DFQATT, CDR2 SNEGSKA, per germline (reference sequence). The CDR3 totals 14 residues. The V gene end was trimmed by 7 bases and the J gene end by 5 bases; junction bases not matched to a gene: 10.

Ten or more counts support this clonotype. The chain uses TRBV12-3 or TRBV12-4 and TRBJ2-7, with a possible D match to TRBD1 (6 bases). The length of the CDR3 is 13 residues. V lost 6 bases, J lost 6 bases, and 15 bases lay in between. The CDR3 sequence is CASSSTGQPEQYF. The CDR3 DNA is TGTGCCAGCAGCTCCACTGGACAGCCCGAGCAGTACTTC.

This clonotype was observed at least ten times. This rearrangement joins TRBV27 to TRBJ1-1, with 7 bases that match TRBD1. Trimming removed 4 bases from V and 0 bases from J; junction bases left unmatched: 11. From germline, CDR1 is MNHEY and CDR2 SMNVEV (reference sequence). The CDR3 totals 17 residues. CDR3 sequence reads: CASSSLTQGPLNTEAFF. In nucleotides, the CDR3 is TGTGCCAGCAGTTCGCTGACACAGGGGCCTTTGAACACTGAAGCTTTCTTT.

This clonotype was seen ten or more times. The V gene is TRBV12-3 or TRBV12-4, the J gene TRBJ1-5; no clear D. The V and J ends lost 2 bases and 2 bases respectively, with 7 bases between them. This CDR3 is built from 14 residues. This CDR3 reads CASSLSVGNQPQHF. In DNA form, the CDR3 reads TGTGCCAGCAGTTTATCGGTGGGCAATCAGCCCCAGCATTTT.

A few counts support this clonotype. A much larger clone lies a single base off, so this may be a read error. The CDR3 DNA sequence: TGTGCCAGCAGTTTAGCGGCAGGGCTAGCCAAAAACATTAAGTACTTC. This gives the protein CASSLAAGLAKNIKYF. The chain recombines TRBV12-3 or TRBV12-4 with TRBJ2-4, with D perhaps being TRBD1 or TRBD2 (5 bases each). The CDR3 sequence is 16 residues long.

This chain connects TRBV12-3 or TRBV12-4 to TRBJ2-7; perhaps TRBD2 as D (6 bases). The V end was cut by 0 bases, the J end by 12 bases, with 12 bases between. The CDR3 is 12 residues long. DNA for the CDR3: TGTGCCAGCAGTTTAGCGGGGCAGGGACTGTACTTC. Translated: CASSLAGQGLYF.

Ten or more counts support this clonotype. V is TRBV12-3 or TRBV12-4 and J is TRBJ1-1; D is ambiguous. Trimming stripped 10 bases from V and 6 bases from J, with 12 bases between. This CDR3 is 11 amino acids long. The DNA for the CDR3 is TGTGCCACCCGCCCGGTGGCTGAAGCTTTCTTT. The encoded protein is CATRPVAEAFF.

This clonotype was seen at least ten times. The V gene is TRBV24-1, the J gene TRBJ1-5; D is ambiguous. This CDR3 contains 14 residues. The ends were cut back, 4 bases at V and 4 bases at J, with 10 bases in the middle. Germline values: CDR1 KGHDR, CDR2 SFDVKD. CDR3 region: CATSDHRENQPQHF. The CDR3 bases are TGTGCCACCAGTGACCACCGGGAGAATCAGCCCCAGCATTTT.

The rearrangement joins TRBV18 to TRBJ1-2, with 7 bases aligning to TRBD1. The trim removed 4 bases at V and 6 bases at J, leaving 8 bases unmatched. The CDR3 is 14 amino acids. From germline, CDR1 is KGHSH and CDR2 LQKENI. CDR3 bases: TGTGCCAGCTCACTAGAAACTACAGGGGATGGCTACACCTTC. Translating gives CASSLETTGDGYTF.

This clonotype was seen ten or more times. The CDR3 region has the DNA TGTGCCAGCAGAGACCCTAGTGACTATGGCTACACCTTC. Amino acids: CASRDPSDYGYTF. This chain links TRBV25-1 with TRBJ1-2; no clear D gene. The germline V gene has CDR1 MGHDK and CDR2 SYGVNS. The CDR3 runs to 13 residues. V lost 6 bases, J lost 3 bases, and 11 bases lay in between.

This clonotype was counted many times. The chain is built from TRBV6-1 and TRBJ1-1; perhaps TRBD1 as D (5 bases). Germline assignment: CDR1 MNHNS and CDR2 SASEGT. The CDR3 totals 11 residues. Between the trimmed V and J ends, which lost 8 bases and 1 base, there was a span of 5 bases. The CDR3, as DNA: TGTGCCAGCGGGGGGAACACTGAAGCTTTCTTT. It codes for CASGGNTEAFF.

In its sample, this clonotype was seen many times. This sequence joins TRBV5-1 and TRBJ1-2, with no clear D. The CDR3 is 12 amino acids. V shed 4 bases and J shed 4 bases, with 8 bases lying between them. Germline V gives CDR1 SGHRS, CDR2 YFSETQ. The CDR3 loop reads CASSAPLYGYTF. In nucleotides, the CDR3 is TGCGCCAGCAGCGCCCCGCTCTATGGCTACACCTTC.

This clonotype was seen ten or more times. CDR3 nucleotide sequence: TGTGCCAGCAGCGACCCACAGGGGCTCTCCTACGAGCAGTACTTC. Residues: CASSDPQGLSYEQYF. The genes are TRBV11-3 and TRBJ2-7, with 7 nucleotides matching TRBD1. CDR1 is SGHNT and CDR2 is YENEEA in the germline V gene. CDR3 length: 15 residues. With 5 bases clipped from V and 0 bases from J, the junction kept 7 bases outside the gene matches. The whole variable domain, filled in from reference TRBV11-3 and TRBJ2-7, reads EAGVVQSPRYKIIEKKQPVAFWCNPISGHNTLYWYLQNLGQGPELLIRYENEEAVDDSQLPKDRFSAERLKGVDSTLKIQPAELGDSAVYLCASSDPQGLSYEQYFGPGTRLTVT.

This clonotype has a count of ten or more. The rearrangement links TRBV5-1 to TRBJ2-2; 7 positions agree with TRBD1. V lost 4 bases and J lost 7; bases outside the gene matches: 16. The germline V gene encodes CDR1 SGHRS and CDR2 YFSETQ. This CDR3 contains 17 residues. CDR3 sequence reads: CASSVRQGTSSRGELFF. The CDR3 bases are TGCGCCAGCAGCGTGCGACAGGGAACCTCTTCTCGCGGGGAGCTGTTTTTT.

The sample holds many counts of this clonotype. The V call is TRBV19, the J call TRBJ1-6; D gene uncertain. The V end lost 6 bases, the J end lost 4 bases, and 7 bases lay between the germline ends. This CDR3 is 13 amino acids long. From germline, CDR1 is LNHDA and CDR2 SQIVND (reference sequence). The CDR3 nucleotides are TGTGCCAGTAGCGCGGCTTATAATTCACCCCTCCACTTT. Translation: CASSAAYNSPLHF.

There are many counts of this clonotype. The chain is built from TRBV5-5 and TRBJ2-5, with 7 bases that match TRBD1. Unmatched junction bases numbered 11, after V lost 4 bases and J lost 5 bases. Germline V gives CDR1 SGHKS, CDR2 YYEKEE (reference sequence). This CDR3 region has 15 residues. This chain's CDR3 is CASSQSTGRWETQYF. Here the CDR3 DNA reads TGTGCCAGCAGCCAATCGACAGGGAGATGGGAGACCCAGTACTTC.

The chain links TRBV12-3 or TRBV12-4 to TRBJ2-7; weak D call: TRBD2 (5 bases). Trimming removed 2 bases at V and 2 bases at J, with 13 bases between. This CDR3 has 15 residues. CDR3 sequence: CASSLSSGGAYEQYF. The CDR3 DNA reads as TGTGCCAGCAGTTTATCCTCAGGAGGAGCCTACGAGCAGTACTTC.

This clonotype was counted at least ten times. The J gene is TRBJ1-5, the V gene TRBV19; D call uncertain. Germline CDR1 and CDR2: LNHDA and SQIVND (reference sequence). The V gene lost 6 bases and the J gene lost 6 bases, with 12 bases spanning the gap. The CDR3 runs 13 residues. CDR3 coding DNA: TGTGCCAGTAGACCGGTGGGTGCTCAGCCCCAGCATTTT. Translation: CASRPVGAQPQHF.